This T cell receptor beta chain was profiled in a study of graft-versus-host responses after intestinal transplantation. As to this clone: Its antigen is still unknown.

Generated by immunoSEQ multiplex PCR, the TCRdb table keeps only in-frame clones and is missing some. The data show 84,000 or so clones, over 75% seen once. Per germline, CDR1 MGHRA and CDR2 YSYEKL. V lost 2 bases and J 3 bases, leaving 14 bases between the germline ends. The CDR3 loop spans 15 amino acids. The gene calls are TRBV4-1 and TRBJ2-7; D ambiguous. The TCR was taken from a human donor who was the organ donor for an intestinal transplant. The specimen comprised unstimulated CD8+ T cells sorted from spleen or lymph node cells, sampled before transplant. CDR3 residues: CASSQLDASDYEQYF. The CDR3 coding sequence is TGCGCCAGCAGCCAACTAGACGCATCGGACTACGAGCAGTACTTC.